The 30 T cell receptor beta chains presented below share a single source sample, sequenced in a study of blood T cell repertoires in COVID-19 (dated by TCRdb to the early 2020s). The library was made by the immunoSEQ multiplex PCR assay. TCRdb took this table from immuneACCESS and kept in-frame rearrangements with V and J called. Such tables lack part of the clones; where checked against another copy, unresolved V genes explain under half of the gap, and the rest is unexplained. This sample has 400,000 to 500,000 clones in its table, and about nine tenths of those were observed once. 1.4% of the sample lies in the top ten. The specimen sequenced was peripheral blood. The receptors come from a woman aged 30 to 39 with active or convalescent COVID-19.

The CDR3 is CASSSTAGTGFTDTQYF. The CDR3 DNA follows: TGTGCCAGTAGTTCGACAGCCGGGACAGGCTTCACAGATACGCAGTATTTT. The chain couples TRBV19 to TRBJ2-3, with 8 bases identical to TRBD1. V lost 5 bases, J lost 2 bases, and 12 bases stayed unmatched. CDR1 is LNHDA, CDR2 SQIVND, per germline (reference sequence). CDR3 length: 17 residues. Looking up the rest from reference TRBV19 and TRBJ2-3 gives the full variable domain: DGGITQSPKYLFRKEGQNVTLSCEQNLNHDAMYWYRQDPGQGLRLIYYSQIVNDFQKGDIAEGYSVSREKKESFPLTVTSAQKNPTAFYLCASSSTAGTGFTDTQYFGPGTRLTVL.

V usage is TRBV4-1 and J usage is TRBJ1-3; maybe TRBD1 (5 bases). Germline V gene sequence: CDR1 MGHRA, CDR2 YSYEKL. The length of the CDR3 is 16 residues. V lost 1 base and J lost 2, with 12 bases in between. The CDR3 here is CASSQVPRTTGNTIYF. CDR3 nucleotides: TGCGCCAGCAGCCAAGTGCCAAGGACAACTGGAAACACCATATATTTT.

The chain employs TRBV6-5 and TRBJ1-5; 7 nucleotides agree with TRBD1. The CDR3 is made up of 15 amino acids. CDR1 is MNHEY, CDR2 SVGAGI, per germline. With 6 bases clipped from V and 4 bases from J, the junction kept 9 bases outside the gene matches. CDR3 nucleotide sequence: TGTGCCAGCAGGGACAGGCAAGGGAGTAATCAGCCCCAGCATTTT. It encodes CASRDRQGSNQPQHF.

The chain is built from TRBV3-1 (or the pseudogene TRBV3-2) and TRBJ2-1; a weak D match, TRBD2 (6 bases). Trimming took off 2 bases at V and 5 bases at J, with 22 bases between the two ends. Per germline, CDR1 LGHDT and CDR2 YNNKEL (reference sequence). The CDR3 covers 18 residues. The CDR3 spells CASSQLPLGGATHNEQFF. As DNA, the CDR3 is TGTGCCAGCAGCCAACTACCTTTGGGGGGTGCAACCCACAATGAGCAGTTCTTC.

V gene TRBV7-9 combines with J gene TRBJ2-1, with D possibly matching TRBD1 (5 bases). The germline V and J ends were trimmed by 1 base and 3 bases, with 13 bases remaining between them. Germline V gene sequence: CDR1 SEHNR, CDR2 FQNEAQ (reference sequence). This CDR3 region has 16 residues. The CDR3 nucleotides are TGTGCCAGCAGCTTAGTGGGCGTTCAGGGCTACAATGAGCAGTTCTTC. Protein sequence: CASSLVGVQGYNEQFF.

This clone has only a few counts. For the CDR3, the DNA is TGTGCCAGCAGCCGACAAGCGGGAGAGGGTAACAATGAGCAGTTCTTC. It translates to CASSRQAGEGNNEQFF. The chain uses TRBV11-2 and TRBJ2-1; 8 bases align to TRBD2. This CDR3 region has 16 residues. Germline values: CDR1 SGHAT, CDR2 FQNNGV. The V segment lost 5 bases and the J segment 5 bases; nucleotides outside the gene matches: 11.

In this sample, this clone turned up once. The genes are TRBV19 and TRBJ1-1, with TRBD1 identical over 8 bases. Trimming took 6 bases from V and 4 from J; bases not matched to a gene: 1. Germline CDR1 LNHDA, CDR2 SQIVND (reference sequence). The CDR3 is made up of 12 amino acids. The CDR3 sequence is CASRQGATEAFF. The CDR3 DNA reads TGTGCCAGTAGGCAGGGGGCCACTGAAGCTTTCTTT.

The genes are TRBV7-8 and TRBJ2-3; 8 nucleotides align to TRBD1. Germline V gives CDR1 SGHVS, CDR2 FQNEAQ. J gave up 0 bases and V 4 bases, and 6 bases lay outside the gene matches. The CDR3 is made up of 16 amino acids. CDR3 sequence (DNA): TGTGCCAGCAGCTCACGGGACAGGCTAAGCACAGATACGCAGTATTTT. This codes for CASSSRDRLSTDTQYF.

This clone occurred once. The CDR3 DNA reads as TGTGCCAGAAGCAAAGACAGCCCAACCCTCCACTTT. Its protein is CARSKDSPTLHF. V usage is TRBV5-3 and J usage is TRBJ1-6, with D possibly TRBD1 on 5 matching bases. TRBV5-3 is noted as an ORF with a role that remains uncertain. The V and J ends lost 4 bases and 14 bases respectively, with 13 bases between them. The CDR3 covers 12 residues.

The CDR3 nucleotides read TGTGCCAGCAGTGTGGGGGACAAGAACACTGAAGCTTTCTTT. Its translation: CASSVGDKNTEAFF. This chain joins TRBV2 and TRBJ1-1, with D perhaps matching TRBD1 (6 bases). CDR3 size: 14 residues. Germline values: CDR1 SNHLY, CDR2 FYNNEI. V was shortened by 4 bases and J by 1 base, with 10 bases between the two germline ends.

Only a few counts were recorded for this clone. The V and J genes are TRBV11-1 and TRBJ2-7, with a tentative D call TRBD2 (6 bases). Germline-derived CDR1 and CDR2 are SGHAT and FQDESV (reference sequence). Trimming stripped 4 bases from V and 9 bases from J, with 10 bases between. CDR3 length equals 11 residues. In nucleotides, the CDR3 is TGTGCCAGCAGCTGGGGGGAGTTGCAGTACTTC. Its translation is CASSWGELQYF.

This clone was seen once. J is TRBJ2-2 and V is TRBV9; TRBD2 aligns across 8 bases. The CDR3 is made up of 17 amino acids. Germline V lookup: CDR1 SGDLS, CDR2 YYNGEE. J gave up 1 base and V 0 bases, and 5 bases lay outside the gene matches. CDR3: CASSVVATSGNTGELFF. Here the CDR3 DNA reads TGTGCCAGCAGCGTAGTAGCAACTAGCGGGAACACCGGGGAGCTGTTTTTT.

The chain carries TRBV25-1 and TRBJ2-7; TRBD1 aligns across 10 bases. Trimming cost V 8 bases and J 5 bases; bases outside gene matches: 6. The CDR3 contains 13 residues. The germline gives CDR1 MGHDK, CDR2 SYGVNS. The CDR3 here is CASHGTGVDEQYF. CDR3 sequence (DNA): TGTGCCAGCCACGGGACAGGGGTCGACGAGCAGTACTTC.

V usage is TRBV19 and J usage is TRBJ2-1; D may be TRBD1 (5 bases). In germline, CDR1 is LNHDA, CDR2 SQIVND (reference sequence). Trimming cost V 3 bases and J 0 bases, with 12 bases left between them. The CDR3 sequence is 16 residues long. The CDR3 region has the DNA TGTGCCAGTAGTATCCTCTACAGGAGCTCCTACAATGAGCAGTTCTTC. It translates to CASSILYRSSYNEQFF. Based on the CDR3 plus reference TRBV19 and TRBJ2-1, the full variable domain is DGGITQSPKYLFRKEGQNVTLSCEQNLNHDAMYWYRQDPGQGLRLIYYSQIVNDFQKGDIAEGYSVSREKKESFPLTVTSAQKNPTAFYLCASSILYRSSYNEQFFGPGTRLTVL.

The V and J genes are TRBV6-5 and TRBJ1-2; D may be TRBD1 (6 bases). CDR3 size: 15 residues. Per the germline V gene, CDR1 is MNHEY and CDR2 is SVGAGI. Trimming pared 6 bases from V and 1 base from J, leaving 15 bases between. Here the CDR3 reads CASSRGEGGNYGYTF. CDR3 DNA sequence: TGTGCCAGCAGCCGTGGGGAGGGGGGTAACTATGGCTACACCTTC.

V and J are TRBV21-1 and TRBJ1-1; the D call in the table, TRBD1, was not verified against the DNA. TRBV21-1 is labeled a pseudogene. This CDR3 contains 13 residues. CDR3 sequence: CASSKDPGQGAFF. CDR3 nucleotide sequence: TGTGCCAGCAGCAAAGACCCGGGACAGGGCGCTTTCTTT.

The CDR3 loop reads CASSPQQGAGYGYTF. CDR3 DNA sequence: TGTGCCAGTAGTCCCCAACAGGGGGCTGGTTATGGCTACACCTTC. The chain is built from TRBV19 and TRBJ1-2; the match to TRBD1 covers 9 bases. With V trimmed by 5 bases and J by 5 bases, 9 bases remained unmatched. Germline CDR1 is LNHDA and CDR2 is SQIVND (reference sequence). The CDR3 spans 15 residues.

The chain is built from TRBV29-1 and TRBJ2-1, with 7 bases lining up with TRBD2. Germline CDR1 SQVTM, CDR2 ANQGSEA. The CDR3 contains 15 residues. J gave up 3 bases and V 4 bases, and 9 bases lay outside the gene matches. In DNA, the CDR3 is TGCAGCGTTGCTTCTTCGGCTAGCGGCTACAATGAGCAGTTCTTC. It is translated as CSVASSASGYNEQFF.

The V gene is TRBV7-2, the J gene TRBJ2-1; 8 bases map to TRBD2. The V segment lost 5 bases and the J segment 0 bases; nucleotides outside the gene matches: 6. The CDR3 runs to 16 residues. Germline V gives CDR1 SGHTA, CDR2 FQGNSA. CDR3 region: CASSLSGTGSYNEQFF. The CDR3 DNA reads as TGTGCCAGCAGCCTTAGCGGGACTGGCTCCTACAATGAGCAGTTCTTC.

This clone was seen only once. This chain links TRBV6-2 or TRBV6-3 with TRBJ1-6; the D is unclear. Trimming removed 1 base from V and 10 bases from J, with 11 bases in between. The CDR3 has 14 residues. The V gene's germline CDR1 is MNHEY and CDR2 SVGEGT. The chain's CDR3 is CASSYFGLGSPLHF. The CDR3 DNA follows: TGTGCCAGCAGTTACTTCGGACTTGGCTCACCCCTCCACTTT.

The chain combines TRBV6-4 with TRBJ2-3, with 9 bases that match TRBD1. The germline CDR1 and CDR2 sequences are MRHNA and SNTAGT. This CDR3 has 15 residues. Trimming took 5 bases from V and 1 from J; bases not matched to a gene: 4. The CDR3 DNA follows: TGTGCCAGCAGTTTACAGGGGGCTGGCACAGATACGCAGTATTTT. Amino acid sequence: CASSLQGAGTDTQYF.

This clone was seen more than once but under ten times. The rearrangement joins TRBV5-1 to TRBJ1-2; 8 nucleotides align to TRBD1. In germline, CDR1 is SGHRS, CDR2 YFSETQ. The CDR3 sequence is 14 residues long. V lost 4 bases to trimming and J lost 6 bases; unmatched junction nucleotides: 8. CDR3 nucleotide sequence: TGCGCCAGCAGCCCAAGGACAGGGCCGGATGGCTACACCTTC. Translation gives CASSPRTGPDGYTF.

This chain connects TRBV7-9 to TRBJ2-3; TRBD1 matches 11 bases. The CDR3 sequence is 16 residues long. The germline V gene encodes CDR1 SEHNR and CDR2 FQNEAQ (reference sequence). V shed 4 bases, J shed 6 bases, and the junction held 9 bases outside the gene matches. CDR3 nucleotide sequence: TGTGCCAGCAGCTCCCGGACAGGGGGCAGTTGGGATACGCAGTATTTT. Its translation is CASSSRTGGSWDTQYF.

The rearrangement links TRBV10-1 to TRBJ2-3; 7 bases align to TRBD2. CDR1 and CDR2 from the germline V gene are WNHNN and SYGVQD (reference sequence). Germline trimming cut 8 bases from V and 2 bases from J; bases unmatched to any gene: 7. This CDR3 comprises 14 residues. The CDR3 here is CASARDYNTDTQYF. CDR3 sequence (DNA): TGCGCCAGCGCCCGGGACTACAACACAGATACGCAGTATTTT.

The J gene is TRBJ2-1, the V gene TRBV3-1 (or the pseudogene TRBV3-2); tentative D call: TRBD1 (5 bases). The CDR3 is 14 residues long. The germline V gene has CDR1 LGHDT and CDR2 YNNKEL (reference sequence). Trimming took off 4 bases at V and 8 bases at J, with 15 bases between the two ends. CDR3: CASSLLDTNHEQFF. The CDR3 DNA reads as TGTGCCAGCAGCCTCCTGGACACTAATCATGAGCAGTTCTTC.

The chain links TRBV12-3 or TRBV12-4 to TRBJ1-1, with D perhaps TRBD1 (6 bases). V shed 8 bases and J shed 8 bases, with 12 bases lying between them. The CDR3 totals 11 residues. Here the CDR3 reads CASASDREAFF. In DNA form, the CDR3 reads TGTGCCAGCGCATCCGACAGGGAAGCTTTCTTT.

This chain connects TRBV5-1 to TRBJ2-7; TRBD1 matches at 12 bases. Germline trimming cut 4 bases from V and 4 bases from J; bases unmatched to any gene: 12. Germline loops: CDR1 SGHRS, CDR2 YFSETQ. The CDR3 totals 17 residues. The CDR3 DNA sequence: TGCGCCAGCAGCCCCGGGACAGGGGGCGATTTTTCATACGAGCAGTACTTC. It specifies CASSPGTGGDFSYEQYF. The full variable domain, with the rest looked up from reference TRBV5-1 and TRBJ2-7, is KAGVTQTPRYLIKTRGQQVTLSCSPISGHRSVSWYQQTPGQGLQFLFEYFSETQRNKGNFPGRFSGRQFSNSRSEMNVSTLELGDSALYLCASSPGTGGDFSYEQYFGPGTRLTVT.

The gene calls are TRBV10-3 and TRBJ1-1, with D maybe TRBD1 (5 bases). The V gene's germline CDR1 is ENHRY and CDR2 SYGVKD. The CDR3 is 13 residues long. The V end lost 3 bases, the J end lost 2 bases, and 7 bases lay between the germline ends. In DNA form, the CDR3 reads TGTGCCATCAGTGACAGGGAAAACACTGAAGCTTTCTTT. This encodes CAISDRENTEAFF.

This chain uses TRBV4-1 with TRBJ2-1; D ambiguous. Trimming stripped 0 bases from V and 9 bases from J, with 9 bases between. The CDR3 totals 13 residues. Per the germline V gene, CDR1 is MGHRA and CDR2 is YSYEKL. CDR3 sequence (DNA): TGCGCCAGCAGCCAAGAGACGACAAGTGAGCAGTTCTTC. This encodes CASSQETTSEQFF.

This clone has more than one count but fewer than ten. This rearrangement joins TRBV27 to TRBJ1-6; 7 nucleotides line up with TRBD1. This CDR3 has 15 residues. The ends lost 5 bases at V and 5 bases at J; junction bases unmatched: 6. The germline gives CDR1 MNHEY, CDR2 SMNVEV (reference sequence). The CDR3 sequence is CASSPRTGNNSPLHF. In DNA form, the CDR3 reads TGTGCCAGCAGTCCTCGGACAGGCAATAATTCACCCCTCCACTTT.